Following are 10 T cell receptor beta chains from one sample sequenced in a study of T cells expressing NK-cell markers. TCRdb re-called the 5' RACE reads and catalogs CDR3 proteins one per entry, DNA excluded. The sample shows about 430,000 distinct CDR3 sequences, and approximately 1.5% sits with its ten largest clones. The source material was blood T cells: a sorted CD56 or NKG2C T cell subset, CD4+ or CD8+ T cells, or bulk PBMC T cells (not recorded which). Source of these receptors: a woman between 50 and 59 years old in good health.

The chain joins TRBV11-2 to TRBJ2-1; the TRBD1 assignment by TCRdb is unverifiable without DNA. The V gene's germline CDR1 is SGHAT and CDR2 FQNNGV. This CDR3 is 15 amino acids long. This CDR3 reads CASSLGGPGQGTQFF.

V and J are TRBV23-1 and TRBJ2-1; TCRdb's D call of TRBD2 is untestable without DNA. TRBV23-1 is designated an ORF whose function remains uncertain. CDR3 length: 15 residues. Here the CDR3 reads CASSQCGDSLYEQFF.

The V gene is TRBV7-9, the J gene TRBJ2-1; TCRdb returns TRBD2, unconfirmable since there is no DNA. The CDR3 is 16 residues long. From germline, CDR1 is SEHNR and CDR2 FQNEAQ (reference sequence). The chain's CDR3 is CASSLELGLAYNEQFF.

The genes are TRBV6-6 and TRBJ2-1; with no DNA, the TCRdb D assignment of TRBD2 cannot be verified. The germline V gene encodes CDR1 MNHNY and CDR2 SVGAGI (reference sequence). The CDR3 sequence is 14 residues long. CDR3 in amino acids: CASSATSTYNEQFF.

The V call is TRBV11-2, the J call TRBJ2-2; TCRdb indicates TRBD2, and absent DNA this call remains unverified. Germline V gene data show CDR1 as SGHAT and CDR2 as FQNNGV. This CDR3 has 16 amino acids. CDR3 loop: CASSAFWTANTGELFF.

V is TRBV27 and J is TRBJ2-7; as DNA is missing, the TRBD2 call by TCRdb cannot be tested. The CDR3 extends over 18 amino acids. Germline CDR1 is MNHEY and CDR2 is SMNVEV (reference sequence). The CDR3 loop is CASSSRPSGRLLVYEQYF.

The rearrangement links TRBV12-3 or TRBV12-4 to TRBJ2-1; lacking DNA, the TRBD2 call made by TCRdb goes unchecked. This CDR3 spans 19 amino acids. CDR3 sequence: CASTKGGGLGGGHYNEQFF.

This chain joins TRBV5-1 and TRBJ1-1. The length of the CDR3 is 16 residues. The germline CDR1 and CDR2 sequences are SGHRS and YFSETQ. CDR3 loop: CASSLAYRVRNTEAFF. The entire variable domain, with the rest obtained from reference TRBV5-1 and TRBJ1-1, is as follows: KAGVTQTPRYLIKTRGQQVTLSCSPISGHRSVSWYQQTPGQGLQFLFEYFSETQRNKGNFPGRFSGRQFSNSRSEMNVSTLELGDSALYLCASSLAYRVRNTEAFFGQGTRLTVV.

This chain links TRBV7-2 with TRBJ2-7. The CDR3 totals 12 residues. Germline V gene data show CDR1 as SGHTA and CDR2 as FQGNSA. This CDR3 reads CASSPSSNEQYF.

V gene TRBV9 combines with J gene TRBJ2-1; the TCRdb call, TRBD2, lacks DNA for checking. This CDR3 has 15 residues. Per the germline V gene, CDR1 is SGDLS and CDR2 is YYNGEE. The CDR3 here is CASSVDGTRVDEQFF.